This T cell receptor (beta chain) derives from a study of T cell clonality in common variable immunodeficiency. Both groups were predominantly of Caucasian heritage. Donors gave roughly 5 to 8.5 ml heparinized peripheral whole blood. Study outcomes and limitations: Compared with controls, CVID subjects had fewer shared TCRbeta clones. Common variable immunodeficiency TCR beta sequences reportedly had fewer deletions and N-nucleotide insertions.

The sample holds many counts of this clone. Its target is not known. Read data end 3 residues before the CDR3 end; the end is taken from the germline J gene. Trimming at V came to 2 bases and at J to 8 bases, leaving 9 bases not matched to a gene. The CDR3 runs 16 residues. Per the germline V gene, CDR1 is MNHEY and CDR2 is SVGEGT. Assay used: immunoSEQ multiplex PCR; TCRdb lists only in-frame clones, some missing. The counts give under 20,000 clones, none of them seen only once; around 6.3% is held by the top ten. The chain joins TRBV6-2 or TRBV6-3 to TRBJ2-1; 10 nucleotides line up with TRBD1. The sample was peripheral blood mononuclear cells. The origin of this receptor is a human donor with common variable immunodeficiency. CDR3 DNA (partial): TGTGCCAGCAGTTACCCCCTTCGGGGACAGGGGTATGAG. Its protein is CASSYPLRGQGYE. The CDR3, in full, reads CASSYPLRGQGYEQFF.